These 9 T cell receptor beta chains originate from one sample sequenced in a study of blood T cell repertoires in COVID-19. Profiled with immunoSEQ multiplex PCR; TCRdb holds only in-frame clones, not every one. The sample yields 300,000 or so clones, around four fifths seen once. Sequencing was carried out using peripheral blood. All receptors derive from a woman aged 50 to 60 with active or convalescent COVID-19.

The V call is TRBV4-1, the J call TRBJ2-7; no reliable D call. The CDR3 spans 12 residues. Trimming took 0 bases from V and 5 from J, leaving 5 bases between them. Germline CDR1 is MGHRA and CDR2 is YSYEKL. The CDR3 DNA is TGCGCCAGCAGCCAAGATTTCAACGAGCAGTACTTC. Its protein product is CASSQDFNEQYF.

V usage is TRBV28 and J usage is TRBJ1-1; D remains ambiguous. This CDR3 is built from 12 residues. Germline V gene sequence: CDR1 MDHEN, CDR2 SYDVKM. V was trimmed by 4 bases and J by 11 bases, leaving 14 bases between them. Here the CDR3 DNA reads TGTGCCAGCAGTTCGATAGTCTTGAACGCTTTCTTT. Residues: CASSSIVLNAFF.

This clone was seen only once. This rearrangement joins TRBV5-1 to TRBJ2-7, with 9 nucleotides matching TRBD1. The length of the CDR3 is 14 residues. V trimming: 2 bases; J trimming: 6 bases; junction bases outside the gene matches: 6. The germline gives CDR1 SGHRS, CDR2 YFSETQ. CDR3 nucleotide sequence: TGCGCCAGCAGCTTAACCGGGACAGGGACCGAGCAGTACTTC. Protein product: CASSLTGTGTEQYF. The full variable domain, its missing parts supplied by reference TRBV5-1 and TRBJ2-7, is KAGVTQTPRYLIKTRGQQVTLSCSPISGHRSVSWYQQTPGQGLQFLFEYFSETQRNKGNFPGRFSGRQFSNSRSEMNVSTLELGDSALYLCASSLTGTGTEQYFGPGTRLTVT.

V is TRBV19 and J is TRBJ2-1, with unresolved D. This CDR3 has 14 amino acids. V was cut by 7 bases and J by 3 bases, with 13 bases left in between. Germline V lookup: CDR1 LNHDA, CDR2 SQIVND (reference sequence). CDR3 DNA: TGTGCCAGTAAGACTCTCGATGGCTACAATGAGCAGTTCTTC. This translates into CASKTLDGYNEQFF. Looking up the rest from reference TRBV19 and TRBJ2-1 gives the full variable domain: DGGITQSPKYLFRKEGQNVTLSCEQNLNHDAMYWYRQDPGQGLRLIYYSQIVNDFQKGDIAEGYSVSREKKESFPLTVTSAQKNPTAFYLCASKTLDGYNEQFFGPGTRLTVL.

This chain links TRBV27 with TRBJ1-1; a weak D match, TRBD1 (6 bases). V was trimmed by 6 bases and J by 1 base, leaving 15 bases between them. Germline CDR1 MNHEY, CDR2 SMNVEV (reference sequence). The CDR3 is made up of 15 amino acids. CDR3 coding DNA: TGTGCCAGCAGGCTCCAGGGGAGTCGGAACACTGAAGCTTTCTTT. Residues: CASRLQGSRNTEAFF.

V is TRBV7-8 and J is TRBJ2-1; 14 bases line up with TRBD2. V lost 2 bases to trimming and J lost 7 bases; unmatched junction nucleotides: 13. Germline-derived CDR1 and CDR2 are SGHVS and FQNEAQ. The CDR3 totals 19 residues. The CDR3 region has the DNA TGTGCCAGCAGCTTACCGTTGGGACTAGCGGGGGTCGAAGGGAATGAGCAGTTCTTC. The encoded protein is CASSLPLGLAGVEGNEQFF.

This clone was detected a few times. The chain employs TRBV5-1 and TRBJ2-3; no clear D. This CDR3 has 17 amino acids. The V gene's germline CDR1 is SGHRS and CDR2 YFSETQ. Trimming pared 0 bases from V and 0 bases from J, leaving 14 bases between. Here the CDR3 DNA reads TGCGCCAGCAGCTTGGTAGTTGCGGCCTCCAGCACAGATACGCAGTATTTT. This translates into CASSLVVAASSTDTQYF.

This clone was seen a single time. The chain has TRBV7-2 and TRBJ2-7; TRBD2 is a possible D gene (5 bases). From germline, CDR1 is SGHTA and CDR2 FQGNSA. The CDR3 covers 12 residues. Trimming shortened V by 3 bases and J by 5 bases, and 8 bases separated the two germline ends. CDR3 sequence (DNA): TGTGCCAGCAGCTTCACTAGAAACGAGCAGTACTTC. It yields the protein CASSFTRNEQYF.

This clone came up once. V usage is TRBV27 and J usage is TRBJ2-3; the match to TRBD1 covers 7 bases. This CDR3 contains 16 residues. Germline V gene data show CDR1 as MNHEY and CDR2 as SMNVEV (reference sequence). With 5 bases clipped from V and 1 base from J, the junction kept 9 bases outside the gene matches. DNA for the CDR3: TGTGCCAGCAGTACCTGGACAGGCCTGGGCACAGATACGCAGTATTTT. Its translation is CASSTWTGLGTDTQYF.